Listed below are T cell receptor beta chains from one sample, sequenced in a study of shared clonotypes between healthy human individuals. Measured with immunoSEQ multiplex PCR; TCRdb has only the in-frame clones, and not every one. The sample records over 2 million clones, about 95% being singletons. Sequencing was done on a sample of naive CD8+ T cells sorted from blood. These receptors were taken from a man aged 18 to 30 in good health. CDR3s include the opening cysteine and the closing phenylalanine or tryptophan. D genes are given only for firm matches.

V gene: TRBV4-3; J gene: TRBJ2-1; D gene: .; CDR3 protein: CASSQPGTAYNEQFF
V gene: TRBV19; J gene: TRBJ2-2; D gene: .; CDR3 protein: CASSIDRALYANTGELFF
V gene: TRBV9; J gene: TRBJ1-2; D gene: .; CDR3 protein: CASSTPGTNGYTF
V gene: TRBV6-5; J gene: TRBJ2-1; D gene: .; CDR3 protein: CASSFQGSYNEQFF
V gene: TRBV7-6; J gene: TRBJ2-1; D gene: TRBD2; CDR3 protein: CASSFSSGSNEQFF
V gene: TRBV27; J gene: TRBJ2-7; D gene: .; CDR3 protein: CASSFRAGEHEQYF
V gene: TRBV7-6; J gene: TRBJ2-7; D gene: TRBD1; CDR3 protein: CASSPRQGAYEQYF
V gene: TRBV6-1; J gene: TRBJ2-7; D gene: .; CDR3 protein: CASVLVTSSYEQYF
V gene: TRBV6-5; J gene: TRBJ1-4; D gene: .; CDR3 protein: CASSYSWEAEKLFF
V gene: TRBV12-5; J gene: TRBJ2-7; D gene: TRBD1; CDR3 protein: CASGAGQAPYEQYF
V gene: TRBV6-5; J gene: TRBJ2-7; D gene: .; CDR3 protein: CASRWAQGAYEQYF
V gene: TRBV7-6; J gene: TRBJ1-5; D gene: TRBD1; CDR3 protein: CASNHKRGQGGGVRDQPQHF
V gene: TRBV4-3; J gene: TRBJ2-1; D gene: TRBD2; CDR3 protein: CASSPGTIYNEQFF
V gene: TRBV4-3; J gene: TRBJ2-1; D gene: TRBD2; CDR3 protein: CASSQDGLAPRSEYHNEQFF
V gene: TRBV6-1; J gene: TRBJ2-7; D gene: TRBD1; CDR3 protein: CASDRGAYEQYF
V gene: TRBV2; J gene: TRBJ2-1; D gene: TRBD2; CDR3 protein: CASSETSGGDEQFF
V gene: TRBV6-5; J gene: TRBJ2-5; D gene: TRBD1; CDR3 protein: CASSMTGGQETQYF
V gene: TRBV11-2; J gene: TRBJ1-3; D gene: .; CDR3 protein: CASSLSSVTGNGNTIYF
V gene: TRBV4-1; J gene: TRBJ2-7; D gene: .; CDR3 protein: CASSHPRGTYEQYF